Listed here are 29 T cell receptor beta chains from one sample, sequenced in a study of shared clonotypes between healthy human individuals. Repertoires were generated with immunoSEQ multiplex PCR, while TCRdb's copy carries only in-frame clones and drops some. The data contain hundreds of thousands of clones, around three quarters of them seen just once; the ten biggest clones take up around 2%. The sequencing input was memory CD4+ T cells sorted from blood. Sample subset: CD45RA-negative fraction. The source is a woman younger than 45 in good health.

On this clone: Other DNA sequences within the sample encode an identical CDR3. This rearrangement joins TRBV10-3 to TRBJ2-7; 7 bases are shared with TRBD1. V lost 4 bases to trimming and J lost 1 base; unmatched junction nucleotides: 4. CDR1 is ENHRY and CDR2 is SYGVKD in the germline V gene. The CDR3 is made up of 14 amino acids. The CDR3 reads CAISGQGVSYEQYF. The CDR3 nucleotides are TGTGCCATCAGTGGGCAGGGGGTTTCCTACGAGCAGTACTTC.

The chain has TRBV2 and TRBJ1-2; 8 bases are a match to TRBD1. This CDR3 spans 15 amino acids. Looked up from germline, CDR1 is SNHLY and CDR2 is FYNNEI. V lost 3 bases and J lost 2; bases outside the gene matches: 5. In DNA form, the CDR3 reads TGTGCCAGCAGTGAGGGCAGGGGGCGAAACTATGGCTACACCTTC. It is translated as CASSEGRGRNYGYTF.

This chain links TRBV7-2 with TRBJ2-7; 12 nucleotides line up with TRBD2. Trimming at V came to 4 bases and at J to 7 bases, leaving 11 bases not matched to a gene. This CDR3 comprises 16 residues. Germline-derived CDR1 and CDR2 are SGHTA and FQGNSA. As DNA, the CDR3 is TGTGCCAGCAGCTCCGGACTAGCGGGAACCCAGGGGGAGCAGTACTTC. It codes for CASSSGLAGTQGEQYF.

V is TRBV13 and J is TRBJ2-2; D unresolved. V was shortened by 2 bases and J by 2 bases, with 9 bases between the two germline ends. This CDR3 spans 15 amino acids. CDR1 and CDR2 from the germline V gene are PRHDT and FYEKMQ (reference sequence). Here the CDR3 reads CASSLSNGNTGELFF. CDR3 DNA sequence: TGTGCCAGCAGCTTAAGTAACGGAAACACCGGGGAGCTGTTTTTT. Variable domain in full (rest from reference TRBV13 and TRBJ2-2): AAGVIQSPRHLIKEKRETATLKCYPIPRHDTVYWYQQGPGQDPQFLISFYEKMQSDKGSIPDRFSAQQFSDYHSELNMSSLELGDSALYFCASSLSNGNTGELFFGEGSRLTVL.

The rearrangement links TRBV6-1 to TRBJ1-3; D unresolved. Germline V gives CDR1 MNHNS, CDR2 SASEGT. V lost 1 base, J lost 0 bases, and 10 bases lay in between. The CDR3 has 16 residues. The CDR3 loop reads CASSEGTVSSGNTIYF. The CDR3 region has the DNA TGTGCCAGCAGTGAAGGGACTGTAAGCTCTGGAAACACCATATATTTT.

This clone was detected only once. The chain has TRBV27 and TRBJ1-5, with 9 positions matching TRBD1. Germline CDR1 and CDR2: MNHEY and SMNVEV (reference sequence). The length of the CDR3 is 13 residues. The V segment lost 4 bases and the J segment 7 bases; nucleotides outside the gene matches: 2. The CDR3 DNA sequence: TGTGCCAGCAGTTGGGACAGGGAGCAGCCCCAGCATTTT. It codes for CASSWDREQPQHF.

The chain employs TRBV28 and TRBJ2-1, with 10 bases lining up with TRBD2. The CDR3 runs to 15 residues. The trim removed 7 bases at V and 9 bases at J, leaving 12 bases unmatched. Germline-derived CDR1 and CDR2 are MDHEN and SYDVKM. This CDR3 is CASTPRASGRPEQFF. DNA of the CDR3: TGTGCCAGCACCCCGAGGGCTAGCGGGAGACCTGAGCAGTTCTTC.

This clone occurred a few times. The chain couples TRBV7-2 to TRBJ2-7; 10 bases agree with TRBD2. The CDR3 contains 18 residues. V dropped 0 bases and J dropped 4; count of bases not matched to a gene: 12. The germline V gene has CDR1 SGHTA and CDR2 FQGNSA. The CDR3 DNA reads TGTGCCAGCAGCTTAGCCCCGGCACTAGCGGGGACTCCATACGAGCAGTACTTC. Amino acid sequence: CASSLAPALAGTPYEQYF.

The chain combines TRBV10-1 with TRBJ2-7; TRBD2 matches 12 bases. The V and J ends lost 5 bases and 5 bases, in that order; junction bases with no gene match: 16. Germline lookup yields CDR1 WNHNN and CDR2 SYGVQD (reference sequence). The CDR3 has 18 residues. This CDR3 reads CASSYQPGLAGGGNEQYF. CDR3 coding DNA: TGCGCCAGCAGTTATCAACCGGGACTAGCGGGCGGTGGCAACGAGCAGTACTTC.

V and J are TRBV12-2 and TRBJ2-6; the table calls TRBD1, which could not be checked here. TRBV12-2 is noted as a pseudogene. The CDR3 spans 18 residues. The CDR3 coding sequence is TGTGCAAGTCGCTTAGTCCCAGGGCGCCACTCTGGGGCCAACGTCCTGACTTTC. Translating gives CASRLVPGRHSGANVLTF.

The J gene is TRBJ1-1, the V gene TRBV18, with 9 bases lining up with TRBD1. Per germline, CDR1 KGHSH and CDR2 LQKENI. CDR3 length equals 16 residues. V dropped 4 bases and J dropped 2; count of bases not matched to a gene: 8. CDR3: CASSLAWDRDNTEAFF. In nucleotides, the CDR3 is TGTGCCAGCTCACTGGCCTGGGACAGGGATAACACTGAAGCTTTCTTT.

The chain couples TRBV28 to TRBJ2-3; 9 nucleotides agree with TRBD2. V shed 6 bases and J 3 bases; nucleotides not matched to a gene: 7. Germline CDR1 and CDR2: MDHEN and SYDVKM. The CDR3 is 15 residues long. CDR3 protein: CASRGSGRGTDTQYF. The CDR3 DNA is TGTGCCAGCAGGGGTAGCGGGAGAGGGACAGATACGCAGTATTTT.

The V gene is TRBV25-1, the J gene TRBJ2-1, with 10 bases identical to TRBD2. CDR1 is MGHDK, CDR2 SYGVNS, per germline. Trimming cost V 1 base and J 5 bases; bases outside gene matches: 5. This CDR3 has 16 residues. The CDR3 nucleotides read TGTGCCAGCAGTGAATTGGGGACTAGCGTAAACAATGAGCAGTTCTTC. Protein: CASSELGTSVNNEQFF.

This clone has only a few counts. The chain has TRBV4-2 and TRBJ2-1, with D uncertain. The CDR3 sequence is 15 residues long. The germline V gene has CDR1 LGHNA and CDR2 YNFKEQ. The germline V and J ends were trimmed by 0 bases and 7 bases, with 13 bases remaining between them. This CDR3 is CASSQDEVRLNEQFF. The CDR3 DNA follows: TGTGCCAGCAGCCAAGACGAAGTTCGGCTTAATGAGCAGTTCTTC.

Regarding this clone: Other DNA variants within this sample encode the same CDR3. DNA for the CDR3: TGTGCCAGCAGTCCGACGCAAGAGACCCAGTACTTC. This translates into CASSPTQETQYF. This sequence joins TRBV7-9 and TRBJ2-5; D is ambiguous. V was trimmed by 6 bases and J by 2 bases, leaving 7 bases between them. Germline V lookup: CDR1 SEHNR, CDR2 FQNEAQ (reference sequence). The length of the CDR3 is 12 residues.

The J gene is TRBJ2-5, the V gene TRBV6-5; TRBD2 agrees at 9 bases. V gave up 4 bases and J gave up 3 bases; unmatched junction bases: 3. The germline V gene encodes CDR1 MNHEY and CDR2 SVGAGI. The CDR3 spans 14 residues. CDR3 bases: TGTGCCAGCAGTTCGATAGCGGGAGAAGAGACCCAGTACTTC. As protein: CASSSIAGEETQYF.

This clone was observed many times. This rearrangement joins TRBV27 to TRBJ2-7, with 8 positions matching TRBD2. Germline V gene data show CDR1 as MNHEY and CDR2 as SMNVEV (reference sequence). V shed 6 bases, J shed 5 bases, and the junction held 12 bases outside the gene matches. This CDR3 contains 15 residues. The CDR3 DNA is TGTGCCAGCAGGGGGACTAGTTCCGCCGTCCACGAGCAGTACTTC. Translating gives CASRGTSSAVHEQYF.

This chain links TRBV28 with TRBJ2-5, with D uncertain. The CDR3 spans 14 residues. Germline V gene sequence: CDR1 MDHEN, CDR2 SYDVKM. V was cut by 2 bases and J by 5 bases, with 12 bases left in between. The CDR3 DNA sequence: TGTGCCAGCAGTTTAGATCCGGGTGACGAGACCCAGTACTTC. Its translation is CASSLDPGDETQYF.

This sequence joins TRBV6-5 and TRBJ2-3; 7 bases are a match to TRBD1. The CDR3 is 15 residues long. Unmatched junction bases numbered 4, after V lost 1 base and J lost 3 bases. Germline CDR1 is MNHEY and CDR2 is SVGAGI. The chain's CDR3 is CASSYYRGKTDTQYF. The DNA for the CDR3 is TGTGCCAGCAGTTACTACAGGGGAAAGACAGATACGCAGTATTTT.

The table lists this clone with a few counts. V and J are TRBV5-4 and TRBJ2-3; D is uncertain. The CDR3 totals 11 residues. Trimming removed 9 bases at V and 7 bases at J, with 12 bases between. Germline CDR1 reads SGHNT; CDR2 reads YYREEE (reference sequence). The CDR3 here is CANQPKYTQYF. The CDR3 coding sequence is TGTGCCAACCAACCTAAATATACGCAGTATTTT.

V and J are TRBV6-1 and TRBJ2-3, with TRBD2 identical over 14 bases. V dropped 7 bases and J dropped 4; count of bases not matched to a gene: 4. Germline CDR1 is MNHNS and CDR2 is SASEGT. The CDR3 consists of 15 residues. As DNA, the CDR3 is TGTGCCAGCAAGGGGACTAGCGGGAGCTCAGATACGCAGTATTTT. It codes for CASKGTSGSSDTQYF.

The rearrangement joins TRBV19 to TRBJ1-5, with D tentatively TRBD1 (5 bases). Per germline, CDR1 LNHDA and CDR2 SQIVND (reference sequence). This CDR3 region has 17 residues. The V end lost 3 bases, the J end lost 6 bases, and 21 bases lay between the germline ends. The CDR3 protein is CASSINIGGGAAQPQHF. The CDR3 DNA is TGTGCCAGTAGTATCAACATCGGCGGGGGAGCAGCTCAGCCCCAGCATTTT. Looking up the rest from reference TRBV19 and TRBJ1-5 gives the full variable domain: DGGITQSPKYLFRKEGQNVTLSCEQNLNHDAMYWYRQDPGQGLRLIYYSQIVNDFQKGDIAEGYSVSREKKESFPLTVTSAQKNPTAFYLCASSINIGGGAAQPQHFGDGTRLSIL.

This clone occurred once. The chain has TRBV10-3 and TRBJ2-3, with D perhaps matching TRBD2 (5 bases). V lost 3 bases to trimming and J lost 5 bases, with 12 bases between them. Germline CDR1 reads ENHRY; CDR2 reads SYGVKD. The CDR3 sequence is 14 residues long. The CDR3 DNA reads as TGTGCCATCAGTGAAGGTGGGAGTAAAGATACGCAGTATTTT. Its translation is CAISEGGSKDTQYF.

CDR3 residues: CASIKGPQGTHEQYF. The CDR3 nucleotides are TGTGCCAGCATCAAAGGACCCCAGGGAACACACGAGCAGTACTTC. The gene calls are TRBV7-8 and TRBJ2-7; D might be TRBD1 (5 bases). CDR1 is SGHVS and CDR2 is FQNEAQ in the germline V gene. V gave up 7 bases and J gave up 5 bases, with 21 bases separating them. The CDR3 totals 15 residues.

The rearrangement joins TRBV5-1 to TRBJ2-1, with 7 bases aligning to TRBD2. The V and J ends lost 3 bases and 6 bases, in that order; junction bases with no gene match: 9. CDR3 length equals 15 residues. Germline CDR1 reads SGHRS; CDR2 reads YFSETQ. In nucleotides, the CDR3 is TGCGCCAGCAGCTACAATGACCAGCGGGGCAATGAGCAGTTCTTC. It encodes CASSYNDQRGNEQFF.

This rearrangement joins TRBV18 to TRBJ2-7; D gene uncertain. CDR3 length: 15 residues. The ends were cut back, 3 bases at V and 10 bases at J, with 22 bases in the middle. The germline V gene has CDR1 KGHSH and CDR2 LQKENI. The CDR3 protein is CASSPERINPTTQYF. The CDR3 DNA reads as TGTGCCAGCTCACCGGAGCGCATCAATCCTACGACTCAGTACTTC.

J is TRBJ1-2 and V is TRBV27; D call uncertain. Germline V gene sequence: CDR1 MNHEY, CDR2 SMNVEV (reference sequence). The CDR3 has 15 residues. V was clipped by 4 bases and J by 8 bases, with 20 bases between them. The CDR3 loop reads CASSSPGNARSGYTF. CDR3 nucleotides: TGTGCCAGCAGTTCGCCCGGGAACGCCAGAAGCGGCTACACCTTC.

This clone has a single count. Other nucleotide sequences in the sample specify the same CDR3. The chain uses TRBV27 and TRBJ2-1, with D uncertain. Germline V lookup: CDR1 MNHEY, CDR2 SMNVEV (reference sequence). V was trimmed by 5 bases and J by 1 base, leaving 3 bases between them. The CDR3 sequence is 12 residues long. For the CDR3, the DNA is TGTGCCAGCAGTACGTCCTACAATGAGCAGTTCTTC. The encoded protein is CASSTSYNEQFF.

This clone turned up a few times. V usage is TRBV28 and J usage is TRBJ2-3; possible D gene TRBD1, 7 bases. The V end was cut by 5 bases, the J end by 1 base, with 10 bases between. CDR1 and CDR2 (germline): MDHEN, SYDVKM. The CDR3 is made up of 14 amino acids. In DNA form, the CDR3 reads TGTGCCAGCAGTCCCAGGGGGGGCACAGATACGCAGTATTTT. Translated: CASSPRGGTDTQYF. Variable domain in full (rest from reference TRBV28 and TRBJ2-3): DVKVTQSSRYLVKRTGEKVFLECVQDMDHENMFWYRQDPGLGLRLIYFSYDVKMKEKGDIPEGYSVSREKKERFSLILESASTNQTSMYLCASSPRGGTDTQYFGPGTRLTVL.